This TCR beta chain was captured by sequencing in a study of blood T cell repertoires in COVID-19. Study as a whole: The cDNA or gDNA used as material had been derived from T cells, B-cell-depleted T cells, or PBMCs.

In the original workflow: Reference gene primer amplification yielded estimated nucleated cell counts. The method was immunoSEQ multiplex PCR; TCRdb's version includes in-frame clones alone and lacks a portion of them. V and J calls and clone size come straight from that table; D and trimming were deduced from the DNA. The repertoire has 350,000 to 450,000 clones, around 85% of them found once; the top ten carry around 3.4%. Germline CDR1 and CDR2: ENHRY and SYGVKD. CDR3 length: 16 amino acids. V was shortened by 0 bases and J by 4 bases, with 13 bases between the two germline ends. Specimen: peripheral blood. The chain uses TRBV10-3 and TRBJ1-3; weak D call: TRBD1 (5 bases). This receptor was obtained from a woman aged 18-29 years with acute or convalescent COVID-19. CDR3 DNA sequence: TGTGCCATCAGTGAGTCGACGGGGGTGAGCGGAAACACCATATATTTT. Its protein is CAISESTGVSGNTIYF.